The text below deals with one T cell receptor beta chain. Its antigen is unidentified. Libraries were prepared by immunoSEQ multiplex PCR; TCRdb keeps only in-frame clonotypes and omits some of them. The top ten hold about 4% of the sample, which has around 83,000 clones, 88% seen once. This record belongs to a study of OX40 agonist ivuxolimab in advanced cancers. In the study overall: Ivuxolimab, an antibody acting as an agonist of OX40 (CD134), was used to treat patients.

Autoimmune disease history or systemic immunosuppression meant exclusion. Study outcomes and limitations: Low normalized T-cell clonal expansion was also seen in some nonresponders. Expanded clones were, on average, more numerous among CD8+ T cells than CD4+.

The CDR3 extends over 13 amino acids. V shed 1 base and J shed 8 bases, with 11 bases lying between them. CDR1 SNHLY and CDR2 FYNNEI come from the germline V gene. The receptor was derived from an adult with an advanced solid tumor such as melanoma, head and neck, liver or kidney cancer. This sample comprised CD4+ or CD8+ T cells sorted from blood, obtained in a trial of the OX40 agonist ivuxolimab. V gene TRBV2 combines with J gene TRBJ1-1; no reliable D call. For the CDR3, the DNA is TGTGCCAGCAGTGAAGTGGAGGGAGTAGAAGCTTTCTTT. This gives the protein CASSEVEGVEAFF.